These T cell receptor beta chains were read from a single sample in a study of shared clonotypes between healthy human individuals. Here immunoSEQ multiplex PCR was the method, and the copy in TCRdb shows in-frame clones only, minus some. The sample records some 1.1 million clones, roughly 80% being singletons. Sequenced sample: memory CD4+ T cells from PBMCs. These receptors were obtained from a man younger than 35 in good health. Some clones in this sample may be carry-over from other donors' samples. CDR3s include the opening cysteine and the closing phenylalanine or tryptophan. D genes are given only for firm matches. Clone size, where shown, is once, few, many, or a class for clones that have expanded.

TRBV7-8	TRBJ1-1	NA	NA	TGTGCCAGCAGCTTATCCCACGCATGGGACACTGAAGCTTTCTTT	CASSLSHAWDTEAFF
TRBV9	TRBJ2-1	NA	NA	TGTGCCAGCAGCGTAGGAGGTAGCTCGAATGAGCAGTTCTTC	CASSVGGSSNEQFF
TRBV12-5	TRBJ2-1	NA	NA	TGTGCTAGTGCAAATCCCGGGGACCGTACAAACAATGAGCAGTTCTTC	CASANPGDRTNNEQFF
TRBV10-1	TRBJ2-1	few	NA	TGCGCCAGCAGTGAGTGGGCCTACAATGAGCAGTTCTTC	CASSEWAYNEQFF
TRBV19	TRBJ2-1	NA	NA	TGTGCCAGTAGTCCGGAGGGAGGAGGCTACAATGAGCAGTTCTTC	CASSPEGGGYNEQFF
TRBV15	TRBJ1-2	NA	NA	TGTGCCACCAGCAGAGATTTAGAGAACTATGGCTACACCTTC	CATSRDLENYGYTF
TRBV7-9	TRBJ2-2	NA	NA	TGTGCCAGCAGCCCACCGGGCGGGTTGAACGGGGAGCTGTTTTTT	CASSPPGGLNGELFF
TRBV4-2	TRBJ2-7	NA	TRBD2	TGTGCCAGCAGCCAAGCCGCCACTAGCGGAGCCTCCTACGAGCAGTACTTC	CASSQAATSGASYEQYF
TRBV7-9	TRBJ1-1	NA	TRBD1	TGTGCCAGCAGCAGGGACAGATCCAACACTGAAGCTTTCTTT	CASSRDRSNTEAFF
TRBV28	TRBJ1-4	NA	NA	TGTGCCAGCAGTTCCGGGCCGGGGGCTAATGAAAAACTGTTTTTT	CASSSGPGANEKLFF
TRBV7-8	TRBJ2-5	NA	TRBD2	TGTGCCAGCAGACGACAACCTCCGGGACTAGCGGGAAAAGAGACCCAGTACTTC	CASRRQPPGLAGKETQYF
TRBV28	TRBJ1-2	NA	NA	TGTGCCAGCATGCCCGGGGTCCGAAACTATGGCTACACCTTC	CASMPGVRNYGYTF
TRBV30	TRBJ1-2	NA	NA	TGTGCCTGGAGTGTACAACGACAGGTTGTAGTTGGCTATGGCTACACCTTC	CAWSVQRQVVVGYGYTF
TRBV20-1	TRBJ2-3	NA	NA	TGCAGTGCTAGCCCTACAGATACGCAGTATTTT	CSASPTDTQYF
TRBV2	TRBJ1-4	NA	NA	TGTGCCAGCAGCAAGGCGTACAGGGCGGGTGAAAAACTGTTTTTT	CASSKAYRAGEKLFF
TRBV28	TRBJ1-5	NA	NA	TGTGCCAGCAGTTTTTACAGGGTGGGGAATCAGCCCCAGCATTTT	CASSFYRVGNQPQHF
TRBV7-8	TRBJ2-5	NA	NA	TGTGCCAGCAGCTCGGGGTCGAAAGAGACCCAGTACTTC	CASSSGSKETQYF
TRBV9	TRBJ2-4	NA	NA	TGTGCCAGCAGCGTAGACGAGGGCGGTATAGCCAAAAACATTCAGTACTTC	CASSVDEGGIAKNIQYF
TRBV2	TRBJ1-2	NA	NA	TGTGCCAGCAGTGCCGGGACCTATGGCTACACCTTC	CASSAGTYGYTF
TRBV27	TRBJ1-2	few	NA	TGTGCCAGCTACCCCCCGGACAGACCTAACTATGGCTACACCTTC	CASYPPDRPNYGYTF
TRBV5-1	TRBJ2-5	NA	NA	TGCGCCAGCAGCTTGGCCGGGGGTTCCTCAGAGACCCAGTACTTC	CASSLAGGSSETQYF
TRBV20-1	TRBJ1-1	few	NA	TGCAGTGCTTGGGCAGGGGATGAAGCTTTCTTT	CSAWAGDEAFF
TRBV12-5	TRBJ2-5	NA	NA	TGTGCTAGTGGTTTGGAGAGCGGGTCCCAAGAGACCCAGTACTTC	CASGLESGSQETQYF
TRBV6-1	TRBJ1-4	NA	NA	TGTGCCAGCAGTGAAGTTGGCAGGCCTAATGAAAAACTGTTTTTT	CASSEVGRPNEKLFF
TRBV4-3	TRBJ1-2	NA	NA	TGCGCCAGCAGCCAAGACACAGCAAGTAACTATGGCTACACCTTC	CASSQDTASNYGYTF
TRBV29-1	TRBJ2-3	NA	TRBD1	TGCAGCGTTGGAGGGGGCAGAACAGATACGCAGTATTTT	CSVGGGRTDTQYF
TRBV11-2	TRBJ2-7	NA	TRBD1	TGTGCCAGCAGCTTCCGGACAGGCCAAATTATACGTTACGAGCAGTACTTC	CASSFRTGQIIRYEQYF
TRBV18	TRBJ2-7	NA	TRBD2	TGTGCCAGCTCACCCCCGGGGCGGGAGACTGGGTACGAGCAGTACTTC	CASSPPGRETGYEQYF
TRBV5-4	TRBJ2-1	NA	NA	TGTGCCAGCAGCTTGGACAGAGCTACAATGAGGCAGTTCTTC	CASSLDRATMRQFF
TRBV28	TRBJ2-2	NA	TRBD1	TGTGCCAGCAGCAAGACAGGGATCATACGGGAGCTGTTTTTT	CASSKTGIIRELFF
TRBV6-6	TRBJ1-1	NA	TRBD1	TGTGCCAGCAGTTGGACAGGGGGCATGAACACTGAAGCTTTCTTT	CASSWTGGMNTEAFF
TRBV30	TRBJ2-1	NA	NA	TGTGCCTGGCATCGGTGGGATGAGCAGTTCTTC	CAWHRWDEQFF
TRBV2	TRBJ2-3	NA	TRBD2	TGTGCCAGCAGCACTAGCGGGACCTCAGATACGCAGTATTTT	CASSTSGTSDTQYF
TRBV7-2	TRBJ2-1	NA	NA	TGTGCCAGCAGCCCCTATAATGAGCAGTTCTTC	CASSPYNEQFF
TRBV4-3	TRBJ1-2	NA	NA	TGCGCCAGCAGCCTCCTGGGCAGCGCCTATGGCTACACCTTC	CASSLLGSAYGYTF